Below are 23 T cell receptor beta chains sequenced from a single sample in a study of Tregs in tolerant kidney transplant recipients (dated by TCRdb to about 2019). The transplants used related donors with nonmyeloablative bone marrow transplantation, and mixed chimerism in the human trials was transient. The receptor library was made with the immunoSEQ multiplex PCR assay. As stored in TCRdb, this immuneACCESS dataset retains in-frame rearrangements with V and J assigned. A fraction of the clones does not appear; measured against another copy, unresolved V genes explain less than half of the discrepancy, and the remainder lacks a known reason. The sample contains approximately 50,000 clones, around 90% of them found a single time. Roughly 15% of the sample goes to the ten largest clones. This sample comprised CD8+ T cells from blood (PBMCs), obtained 24 months after the transplant. These receptors originate from a human patient who received a combined kidney and bone marrow transplant. Some T cells may derive from the graft donor when a transplant has been performed.

This chain joins TRBV4-3 and TRBJ1-1, with no clear D. Germline V gene sequence: CDR1 LGHNA, CDR2 YSLEER. CDR3 size: 14 residues. Trimming stripped 0 bases from V and 1 base from J, with 6 bases between. CDR3 sequence reads: CASSQEEGNTEAFF. The CDR3 coding sequence is TGCGCCAGCAGCCAAGAAGAGGGGAACACTGAAGCTTTCTTT.

The chain recombines TRBV19 with TRBJ1-2; D may be TRBD1 (5 bases). The CDR3 has 12 amino acids. The germline V and J ends were trimmed by 3 bases and 8 bases, with 10 bases remaining between them. The germline CDR1 and CDR2 sequences are LNHDA and SQIVND (reference sequence). CDR3 in amino acids: CASSMGGRGYTF. Written as DNA, the CDR3 is TGTGCCAGTAGTATGGGGGGGAGAGGCTACACCTTC.

The chain recombines TRBV19 with TRBJ2-1, with TRBD1 matching over 7 bases. Germline assignment: CDR1 LNHDA and CDR2 SQIVND (reference sequence). The length of the CDR3 is 20 residues. J was trimmed by 0 bases and V by 7 bases; bases with no gene match: 21. The CDR3 DNA follows: TGTGCCAGTACCTGGGCCGGGACAGAGGCCACGCGGAGCTCCTACAATGAGCAGTTCTTC. It specifies CASTWAGTEATRSSYNEQFF.

The J gene is TRBJ2-7, the V gene TRBV5-6, with D perhaps matching TRBD1 (5 bases). Germline CDR1 SGHDT, CDR2 YYEEEE. V gave up 4 bases and J gave up 4 bases, with 9 bases separating them. This CDR3 region has 12 residues. The CDR3 sequence: CASSGTGYEQYF. As DNA, the CDR3 is TGTGCCAGCAGCGGTACAGGTTACGAGCAGTACTTC.

The chain joins TRBV4-3 to TRBJ2-7, with TRBD2 matching over 9 bases. The CDR3 covers 12 residues. CDR1 and CDR2 from the germline V gene are LGHNA and YSLEER. Trimming took 11 bases from V and 2 from J; bases not matched to a gene: 4. CDR3 sequence reads: CAGAGGPYEQYF. In DNA form, the CDR3 reads TGCGCCGGGGCGGGGGGGCCCTACGAGCAGTACTTC.

CDR3 protein: CASRGGLVNSYNEQFF. CDR3 nucleotides: TGTGCCAGCAGGGGAGGACTTGTTAACTCCTACAATGAGCAGTTCTTC. The rearrangement joins TRBV2 to TRBJ2-1, with D possibly TRBD2 on 6 matching bases. Germline V CDR1 and CDR2: SNHLY, FYNNEI. V was shortened by 6 bases and J by 0 bases, with 15 bases between the two germline ends. The CDR3 has 16 amino acids.

This chain joins TRBV27 and TRBJ1-5; a weak D match, TRBD1 (6 bases). Germline V CDR1 and CDR2: MNHEY, SMNVEV (reference sequence). V lost 6 bases to trimming and J lost 8 bases, with 23 bases between them. This CDR3 is 16 amino acids long. CDR3 DNA sequence: TGTGCCAGCAGACCTAACCTGGGGGGGCCAGGCGAGCCCCAGCATTTT. Translated, it gives CASRPNLGGPGEPQHF.

The gene calls are TRBV11-2 and TRBJ2-7; the match to TRBD1 covers 11 bases. V was pared by 5 bases and J by 3 bases, with 6 bases of the junction left unmatched. Looked up from germline, CDR1 is SGHAT and CDR2 is FQNNGV. This CDR3 is built from 15 residues. CDR3 residues: CASSAWTGGVYEQYF. The CDR3 DNA is TGTGCCAGCAGCGCTTGGACAGGGGGCGTCTACGAGCAGTACTTC.

CDR3 loop: CASSVRTRTYEQYF. The CDR3 coding sequence is TGTGCCAGCAGCGTCCGGACTAGAACCTACGAGCAGTACTTC. The chain carries TRBV7-9 and TRBJ2-7; 7 bases are a match to TRBD2. From germline, CDR1 is SEHNR and CDR2 FQNEAQ (reference sequence). The CDR3 extends over 14 amino acids. J lost 2 bases, V lost 5 bases, and 6 bases had no gene match.

This sequence joins TRBV6-1 and TRBJ2-3; 8 positions match TRBD2. Trimming took 7 bases from V and 4 from J; bases not matched to a gene: 7. This CDR3 region has 14 residues. Germline V lookup: CDR1 MNHNS, CDR2 SASEGT. The CDR3: CASISGKGADTQYF. CDR3 DNA: TGTGCCAGCATTAGCGGGAAAGGGGCAGATACGCAGTATTTT.

This chain uses TRBV28 with TRBJ2-7; 7 positions match TRBD2. Trimming removed 1 base from V and 7 bases from J; junction bases left unmatched: 7. The length of the CDR3 is 14 residues. Germline-derived CDR1 and CDR2 are MDHEN and SYDVKM. DNA of the CDR3: TGTGCCAGCAGTTTATCGGCGGGGGTGAGGGAGCAGTACTTC. This sequence encodes CASSLSAGVREQYF. Combining the CDR3 with reference TRBV28 and TRBJ2-7 gives the whole variable domain DVKVTQSSRYLVKRTGEKVFLECVQDMDHENMFWYRQDPGLGLRLIYFSYDVKMKEKGDIPEGYSVSREKKERFSLILESASTNQTSMYLCASSLSAGVREQYFGPGTRLTVT.

As concerns this clone: The same CDR3 also results from other DNA sequences found in this sample. The chain combines TRBV9 with TRBJ1-6; D not resolved. Trimming cost V 3 bases and J 6 bases, with 10 bases left between them. The germline gives CDR1 SGDLS, CDR2 YYNGEE. The CDR3 length is 14 residues. CDR3: CASSAGVGNSPLHF. The CDR3 DNA reads TGTGCCAGCAGCGCCGGGGTTGGTAATTCACCCCTCCACTTT.

The genes are TRBV7-9 and TRBJ2-7; 14 nucleotides line up with TRBD2. Per germline, CDR1 SEHNR and CDR2 FQNEAQ (reference sequence). Trimming took 5 bases from V and 3 from J; bases not matched to a gene: 3. The CDR3 contains 15 residues. This chain's CDR3 is CASSLGLAGGYEQYF. The CDR3, as DNA: TGTGCCAGCAGCCTCGGACTAGCGGGAGGCTACGAGCAGTACTTC.

This chain joins TRBV7-9 and TRBJ2-1; perhaps TRBD2 as D (6 bases). Germline CDR1 SEHNR, CDR2 FQNEAQ (reference sequence). The CDR3 consists of 17 residues. Trimming pared 0 bases from V and 0 bases from J, leaving 12 bases between. The DNA for the CDR3 is TGTGCCAGCAGCTTAGCGGGGGGTCGAAGCTCCTACAATGAGCAGTTCTTC. It specifies CASSLAGGRSSYNEQFF.

Comments on this clone: Germline and junction disagree at one end, which may indicate a read error. The V and J genes are TRBV7-9 and TRBJ2-7; TRBD2 matches at 8 bases. Germline V gene data show CDR1 as SEHNR and CDR2 as FQNEAQ (reference sequence). This CDR3 has 15 amino acids. CDR3 protein: CAGSLISGGTYEQYF. CDR3 sequence (DNA): TGTGCCGGCAGCTTGATAAGCGGGGGCACCTACGAGCAGTACTTC.

For this clone: Mismatch with germline at one junction end may stem from a read error. The same CDR3 arises from other DNA sequences in this sample as well. The V gene is TRBV15, the J gene TRBJ1-5, with D maybe TRBD1 (6 bases). The CDR3 is 15 amino acids. Germline CDR1 and CDR2: LNHNV and YYDKDF (reference sequence). CDR3 in amino acids: CATSREQGLNQPQHF. CDR3 sequence (DNA): TGTGCCACCAGTAGAGAACAGGGCCTCAATCAGCCCCAGCATTTT.

This chain links TRBV5-1 with TRBJ1-2, with a tentative D call TRBD1 (5 bases). Per the germline V gene, CDR1 is SGHRS and CDR2 is YFSETQ. The V and J ends lost 2 bases and 0 bases respectively, with 11 bases between them. The CDR3 has 15 residues. CDR3 in DNA: TGCGCCAGCAGCTTTCACAGGTTTCCTAACTATGGCTACACCTTC. This sequence encodes CASSFHRFPNYGYTF. Looking up the rest from reference TRBV5-1 and TRBJ1-2 gives the full variable domain: KAGVTQTPRYLIKTRGQQVTLSCSPISGHRSVSWYQQTPGQGLQFLFEYFSETQRNKGNFPGRFSGRQFSNSRSEMNVSTLELGDSALYLCASSFHRFPNYGYTFGSGTRLTVV.

V is TRBV13 and J is TRBJ2-3; 12 bases are a match to TRBD2. With V trimmed by 4 bases and J by 0 bases, 8 bases remained unmatched. CDR3 length: 18 amino acids. Germline-derived CDR1 and CDR2 are PRHDT and FYEKMQ (reference sequence). CDR3 amino acids: CASSWTQLAGGSTDTQYF. The CDR3 DNA reads TGTGCCAGCAGCTGGACCCAACTAGCGGGGGGTAGCACAGATACGCAGTATTTT. Complete variable domain (other parts from reference TRBV13 and TRBJ2-3): AAGVIQSPRHLIKEKRETATLKCYPIPRHDTVYWYQQGPGQDPQFLISFYEKMQSDKGSIPDRFSAQQFSDYHSELNMSSLELGDSALYFCASSWTQLAGGSTDTQYFGPGTRLTVL.

V gene TRBV11-2 combines with J gene TRBJ2-7; 10 bases line up with TRBD1. The CDR3 sequence is 15 residues long. J was trimmed by 4 bases and V by 3 bases; bases with no gene match: 6. Germline assignment: CDR1 SGHAT and CDR2 FQNNGV. The CDR3 here is CASSLGTGVNYEQYF. CDR3 sequence (DNA): TGTGCCAGCAGCTTGGGGACAGGGGTCAATTACGAGCAGTACTTC.

This chain links TRBV19 with TRBJ2-5; TRBD1 matches at 8 bases. With the DNA end fitting TRBJ2-7 better, the J assignment may be wrong. The CDR3 contains 13 residues. Per the germline V gene, CDR1 is LNHDA and CDR2 is SQIVND (reference sequence). The CDR3 DNA is TGTGCCAGTAGTATAGGACAGGGGTACGAGCAGTACTTC. This translates into CASSIGQGYEQYF.

This chain uses TRBV28 with TRBJ2-3; 13 bases align to TRBD2. CDR3 length equals 19 residues. V lost 1 base, J lost 0 bases, and 7 bases stayed unmatched. Looked up from germline, CDR1 is MDHEN and CDR2 is SYDVKM. This CDR3 reads CASSLFRTSGGTSTDTQYF. DNA of the CDR3: TGTGCCAGCAGTTTATTTAGGACTAGCGGGGGAACTAGCACAGATACGCAGTATTTT.

This sequence joins TRBV5-1 and TRBJ1-2, with D possibly matching TRBD1 (6 bases). The CDR3 totals 13 residues. V lost 4 bases, J lost 3 bases, and 10 bases lay in between. CDR1 is SGHRS, CDR2 YFSETQ, per germline. The CDR3 DNA reads TGCGCCAGCAGCGGGGGCAGGGACTATGGCTACACCTTC. This codes for CASSGGRDYGYTF.

This chain joins TRBV27 and TRBJ2-1; 8 bases match TRBD1. The CDR3 spans 14 residues. CDR1 and CDR2 from the germline V gene are MNHEY and SMNVEV (reference sequence). The trim removed 6 bases at V and 6 bases at J, leaving 7 bases unmatched. CDR3 residues: CASRLTGAGNEQFF. CDR3 nucleotides: TGTGCCAGCAGATTGACAGGGGCTGGCAATGAGCAGTTCTTC.